This is a list of T cell receptor beta chains from one sample in a study of blood T cell repertoires in COVID-19. Method: immunoSEQ multiplex PCR; TCRdb's copy keeps in-frame clones and lacks some. Here the sample spans fewer than 35,000 clones, about 90% being singletons. Sample: peripheral blood. The source is a man aged 50 or older with active or convalescent COVID-19. The CDR3 runs from the conserved cysteine through the conserved F or W. The order of the fields is J gene, clone size, V gene, CDR3 length, D gene, CDR3 protein, CDR3 DNA. The D gene is left open where the match is weak. Clone size is given for some rows only: seen once, a few or many times, or a class if the clone is expanded.

>TRBJ1-1|NA|TRBV6-5|15|NA
CASSYSNGMNTEAFF
TGTGCCAGCAGTTACTCGAACGGGATGAACACTGAAGCTTTCTTT
>TRBJ1-4|NA|TRBV28|12|TRBD1
CASSRQGSELFF
TGTGCCAGCAGTCGACAGGGTTCGGAACTGTTTTTT
>TRBJ2-5|NA|TRBV5-4|14|TRBD1
CASSGTGNQETQYF
TGTGCCAGCAGTGGGACAGGGAATCAAGAGACCCAGTACTTC
>TRBJ2-5|NA|TRBV24-1|15|TRBD2
CATGIAGDGRETQYF
TGTGCCACCGGAATAGCGGGAGATGGAAGGGAGACCCAGTACTTC
>TRBJ2-3|NA|TRBV4-1|17|NA
CASSPSPFDRHPDTQYF
TGCGCCAGCAGCCCGAGTCCTTTCGACAGGCATCCAGATACGCAGTATTTT
>TRBJ2-7|NA|TRBV4-3|17|TRBD2
CASSQSLAGRAYYEQYF
TGCGCCAGCAGCCAGTCGTTAGCGGGGAGAGCCTACTACGAGCAGTACTTC
>TRBJ2-5|NA|TRBV5-1|16|TRBD1
CASSLGTGEYQETQYF
TGCGCCAGCAGCTTAGGGACAGGGGAGTACCAAGAGACCCAGTACTTC
>TRBJ1-6|NA|TRBV2|14|NA
CASSGQGYNSPLHF
TGTGCCAGCAGCGGCCAGGGCTATAATTCACCCCTCCACTTT
>TRBJ1-1|NA|TRBV27|15|NA
CASTPWAAMNTEAFF
TGTGCCAGCACCCCTTGGGCAGCTATGAACACTGAAGCTTTCTTT
>TRBJ1-1|few|TRBV2|14|NA
CASSARHMNTEAFF
TGTGCCAGCAGTGCCAGACACATGAACACTGAAGCTTTCTTT
>TRBJ2-3|NA|TRBV13|19|TRBD2
CASSYSRTIAGFSTDTQYF
TGTGCCAGCAGCTACAGCCGAACGATAGCGGGTTTCAGCACAGATACGCAGTATTTT
>TRBJ1-2|NA|TRBV25-1|14|NA
CASSEYTDSYGYTF
TGTGCCAGCAGTGAATATACAGATTCCTATGGCTACACCTTC
>TRBJ1-3|NA|TRBV10-3|15|NA
CATGVGSVSGNTIYF
TGTGCCACCGGGGTCGGCAGCGTCTCTGGAAACACCATATATTTT
>TRBJ1-2|NA|TRBV6-2/TRBV6-3|15|NA
CASSYREGGDYGYTF
TGTGCCAGCAGTTACCGGGAAGGGGGGGACTATGGCTACACCTTC
>TRBJ1-2|NA|TRBV29-1|13|TRBD1
CSVVQGASYGYTF
TGCAGCGTCGTACAGGGGGCCAGTTATGGCTACACCTTC
>TRBJ1-4|NA|TRBV5-4|15|NA
CASSLAGATNEKLFF
TGTGCCAGCAGCTTGGCGGGAGCAACTAATGAAAAACTGTTTTTT
>TRBJ2-7|few|TRBV6-2/TRBV6-3|14|TRBD2
CASSYSTSGYEQYF
TGTGCCAGCAGTTACTCGACTAGCGGGTACGAGCAGTACTTC
>TRBJ1-1|NA|TRBV2|13|NA
CASSEWQNTEAFF
TGTGCCAGCAGTGAATGGCAGAACACTGAAGCTTTCTTT
>TRBJ2-3|NA|TRBV28|15|TRBD1
CASKAGGSLTDTQYF
TGTGCCAGCAAGGCAGGGGGCTCTCTCACAGATACGCAGTATTTT
>TRBJ1-2|NA|TRBV13|15|TRBD1
CASRQGAQMSYGYTF
TGTGCCAGTAGACAGGGGGCGCAGATGAGCTATGGCTACACCTTC
>TRBJ2-2|NA|TRBV4-3|14|NA
CASSQGPGTGELFF
TGCGCCAGCAGCCAAGGACCAGGGACCGGGGAGCTGTTTTTT
>TRBJ2-3|NA|TRBV5-1|17|TRBD2
CASSWGPGLAGADTQYF
TGCGCCAGCAGCTGGGGACCGGGACTAGCGGGTGCAGATACGCAGTATTTT